The 30 T cell receptor beta chains below were found in one sample sequenced in a study of vaccination and CD4 T cells after COVID-19. The sample's treatment: roughly 10-day PBMC culture with coronavirus spike peptide pools or control peptides (ViraFEST assay). The Oncomine TCR Beta short-read assay generated sequence data from the DNA of cultured CD4+ T cells. TCRdb independently ran MiXCR on the PCR reads; one entry per CDR3 protein. In the table there are more than 9,500 distinct CDR3 sequences, 50% to 55% of which are singletons. For these receptors, no antigen is known. Specimen: cultured CD4+ T cells from blood, collected after SARS-CoV-2 vaccination. The receptors stem from a human donor with COVID-19.

The chain recombines TRBV7-2 with TRBJ2-7; D gene ambiguous. The germline V gene encodes CDR1 SGHTA and CDR2 FQGNSA. The CDR3 is made up of 13 amino acids. V was clipped by 5 bases and J by 3 bases, with 11 bases between them. The CDR3 here is CASSTSPDYEQYF. In nucleotides, the CDR3 is TGTGCCAGCAGCACTTCCCCCGACTACGAGCAGTACTTC.

The V call is TRBV6-1, the J call TRBJ2-1; 13 bases align to TRBD2. V was clipped by 6 bases and J by 5 bases; unmatched bases: 1. The germline V gene has CDR1 MNHNS and CDR2 SASEGT. CDR3 length: 14 residues. The CDR3 is CASRTSGGHNEQFF. The CDR3 nucleotides read TGTGCCAGCAGGACTAGCGGGGGGCACAATGAGCAGTTCTTC.

This clonotype was seen once. The CDR3 spells CASRITGQLNSPLHF. The CDR3 DNA reads TGTGCCAGTAGGATAACGGGACAGCTTAATTCACCCCTCCACTTT. The chain carries TRBV19 and TRBJ1-6; 7 bases are a match to TRBD1. Germline V lookup: CDR1 LNHDA, CDR2 SQIVND (reference sequence). V shed 6 bases and J 6 bases; nucleotides not matched to a gene: 8. This CDR3 is built from 15 residues.

The chain is built from TRBV9 and TRBJ1-5; D is unresolved. This CDR3 region has 14 residues. The germline gives CDR1 SGDLS, CDR2 YYNGEE. Trimming took 3 bases from V and 2 from J, leaving 9 bases between them. The CDR3 nucleotides are TGTGCCAGCAGCGCAACCGGGGGCAATCAGCCCCAGCATTTT. Translated: CASSATGGNQPQHF.

This chain links TRBV10-3 with TRBJ2-5, with a possible D match to TRBD1 (5 bases). Trimming left V 0 bases short and J 0 bases short, with 8 bases between. Germline-derived CDR1 and CDR2 are ENHRY and SYGVKD. The CDR3 consists of 15 residues. CDR3 sequence reads: CAISESDKYQETQYF. The CDR3 DNA follows: TGTGCCATCAGTGAGTCGGACAAGTACCAAGAGACCCAGTACTTC.

This clonotype appeared a few times. The chain recombines TRBV7-9 with TRBJ1-2; D might be TRBD1 (5 bases). With 5 bases removed from V and 6 bases from J, the gap between germline ends came to 22 bases. This CDR3 region has 16 residues. The germline gives CDR1 SEHNR, CDR2 FQNEAQ (reference sequence). CDR3 nucleotides: TGTGCCAGCAGCCCGAGGGACGCAGGGAGACGGAATGGCTACACCTTC. It encodes CASSPRDAGRRNGYTF.

This chain connects TRBV6-1 to TRBJ2-7; D possibly corresponds to TRBD2 (6 bases). Germline loops: CDR1 MNHNS, CDR2 SASEGT. The CDR3 extends over 16 amino acids. The V and J ends lost 6 bases and 0 bases respectively, with 18 bases between them. CDR3 DNA: TGTGCCAGCAGAAGTTACGCGGGGACTCCCTCCTACGAGCAGTACTTC. Protein: CASRSYAGTPSYEQYF.

The rearrangement links TRBV2 to TRBJ1-1; TRBD1 aligns across 9 bases. The trim removed 6 bases at V and 1 base at J, leaving 0 bases unmatched. Germline CDR1 reads SNHLY; CDR2 reads FYNNEI. The length of the CDR3 is 13 residues. The CDR3 protein is CASRDRGNTEAFF. The CDR3, as DNA: TGTGCCAGCAGGGACAGGGGGAACACTGAAGCTTTCTTT.

The J gene is TRBJ1-1, the V gene TRBV28; 7 bases map to TRBD1. The V segment lost 8 bases and the J segment 5 bases; nucleotides outside the gene matches: 8. This CDR3 is 13 amino acids long. Germline lookup yields CDR1 MDHEN and CDR2 SYDVKM. The DNA for the CDR3 is TGTGCCAGCCAAGACAACAGGGGAACTGAAGCTTTCTTT. Amino acids: CASQDNRGTEAFF.

This clonotype was observed a few times. This chain connects TRBV27 to TRBJ1-2; TRBD1 matches at 8 bases. The CDR3 consists of 15 residues. Germline values: CDR1 MNHEY, CDR2 SMNVEV (reference sequence). V shed 2 bases and J 4 bases; nucleotides not matched to a gene: 6. The CDR3 coding sequence is TGTGCCAGCAGTTTAGGGACAGGTTGGGCCTATGGCTACACCTTC. This encodes CASSLGTGWAYGYTF.

The CDR3 nucleotides are TGTGCCAGCAGTGTTTTACAGGTCGCGATTGGCTACACCTTC. This sequence encodes CASSVLQVAIGYTF. J is TRBJ1-2 and V is TRBV2; the D gene is possibly TRBD1 (5 bases). This CDR3 has 14 residues. Trimming left V 4 bases short and J 7 bases short, with 16 bases between. Looked up from germline, CDR1 is SNHLY and CDR2 is FYNNEI.

The sample holds a few counts of this clonotype. This chain links TRBV6-1 with TRBJ1-2, with D perhaps matching TRBD1 (6 bases). Trimming pared 1 base from V and 7 bases from J, leaving 10 bases between. The CDR3 has 13 residues. Germline CDR1 and CDR2: MNHNS and SASEGT. The CDR3 DNA reads as TGTGCCAGCAGTGAAGAGACAGGTTCTGGCTACACCTTC. This codes for CASSEETGSGYTF.

In this sample, this clonotype turned up a few times. The chain carries TRBV7-2 and TRBJ2-7, with 8 nucleotides matching TRBD2. CDR3 length: 12 amino acids. Germline lookup yields CDR1 SGHTA and CDR2 FQGNSA. J lost 6 bases, V lost 5 bases, and 3 bases had no gene match. The DNA of the CDR3 is TGTGCCAGCAGCCGTGCGGGGGGCGAGCAGTACTTC. Encoded protein: CASSRAGGEQYF.

This chain joins TRBV6-1 and TRBJ1-2; D is ambiguous. The CDR3 has 12 amino acids. Trimming took 2 bases from V and 10 from J, leaving 11 bases between them. Looked up from germline, CDR1 is MNHNS and CDR2 is SASEGT. The CDR3 DNA reads as TGTGCCAGCAGTGAACCTCAGAACCTCTACACCTTC. This gives the protein CASSEPQNLYTF.

This clonotype was observed once. The chain links TRBV20-1 to TRBJ2-5; TRBD2 aligns across 14 bases. Germline CDR1 reads DFQATT; CDR2 reads SNEGSKA (reference sequence). The length of the CDR3 is 17 residues. J lost 3 bases, V lost 4 bases, and 10 bases had no gene match. CDR3 in amino acids: CSATGTSGGVWEETQYF. CDR3 nucleotide sequence: TGCAGTGCTACGGGGACTAGCGGGGGAGTTTGGGAAGAGACCCAGTACTTC.

V usage is TRBV6-2 or TRBV6-3 and J usage is TRBJ2-1, with D possibly matching TRBD2 (7 bases). Germline V gene lookup returns CDR1 MNHEY and CDR2 SVGEGT. Trimming pared 5 bases from V and 8 bases from J, leaving 16 bases between. CDR3 length: 14 amino acids. The CDR3 nucleotides read TGTGCCAGCAGTCGTACGGGGGGCCAAGATGAGCAGTTCTTC. Translated, it gives CASSRTGGQDEQFF.

The V and J genes are TRBV6-4 and TRBJ2-3; 9 bases line up with TRBD2. V lost 6 bases, J lost 10 bases, and 14 bases stayed unmatched. This CDR3 has 15 residues. CDR1 MRHNA and CDR2 SNTAGT come from the germline V gene. The DNA of the CDR3 is TGTGCCAGCAGCCCCCAAGGTGCTAGCGGGGATTCGCAGTATTTT. It specifies CASSPQGASGDSQYF.

This chain joins TRBV11-2 and TRBJ1-1, with no clear D. V lost 2 bases and J lost 4, with 8 bases in between. Germline CDR1 and CDR2: SGHAT and FQNNGV. The CDR3 length is 13 residues. The CDR3 protein is CASSLTRATEAFF. The CDR3 DNA sequence: TGTGCCAGCAGCTTAACACGGGCCACTGAAGCTTTCTTT. The full variable domain, with the rest looked up from reference TRBV11-2 and TRBJ1-1, is EAGVAQSPRYKIIEKRQSVAFWCNPISGHATLYWYQQILGQGPKLLIQFQNNGVVDDSQLPKDRFSAERLKGVDSTLKIQPAKLEDSAVYLCASSLTRATEAFFGQGTRLTVV.

This clonotype showed up just a few times. The gene calls are TRBV6-1 and TRBJ1-5; D is perhaps TRBD1 (5 bases). Trimming removed 9 bases from V and 3 bases from J, with 15 bases in between. The germline CDR1 and CDR2 sequences are MNHNS and SASEGT. CDR3 size: 14 residues. CDR3 sequence reads: CASLAQGDNQPQHF. Written as DNA, the CDR3 is TGTGCCAGTTTAGCTCAGGGAGACAATCAGCCCCAGCATTTT.

This clonotype has just a few counts. This chain joins TRBV7-2 and TRBJ1-2, with TRBD1 matching 8 bases. Germline-derived CDR1 and CDR2 are SGHTA and FQGNSA. V dropped 1 base and J dropped 5; count of bases not matched to a gene: 15. The CDR3 has 18 residues. The DNA for the CDR3 is TGTGCCAGCAGCTTAGAGCAAATTCCCCTCCAGGGGGCTTATGGCTACACCTTC. It encodes CASSLEQIPLQGAYGYTF.

This clonotype was counted a single time. This could be a read error, since a much larger clone is one nucleotide away. The chain employs TRBV21-1 and TRBJ2-5; the table's D gene call, TRBD1, was not cross checked with the DNA. TRBV21-1 is a pseudogene segment. The CDR3 has 15 residues. In DNA, the CDR3 is TGTGCCAGCAGCAAATACAGGGTTCCCCGAGAGACCCAGTACTTC. Translation gives CASSKYRVPRETQYF.

In this sample, this clonotype turned up a few times. The chain employs TRBV20-1 and TRBJ1-5; 9 bases match TRBD1. The junction had 8 bases not matched to a gene; V was cut back by 5 bases and J by 15 bases. Germline assignment: CDR1 DFQATT and CDR2 SNEGSKA (reference sequence). The CDR3 contains 11 residues. The CDR3 nucleotides are TGCAGTGCTGGGGTGACAGGGGGGTCGCATTTT. It specifies CSAGVTGGSHF.

This clonotype has just a few counts. The rearrangement joins TRBV2 to TRBJ2-2; D is perhaps TRBD1 (5 bases). CDR1 and CDR2 from the germline V gene are SNHLY and FYNNEI. The CDR3 runs to 12 residues. V lost 7 bases to trimming and J lost 3 bases, with 6 bases between them. The CDR3 loop reads CASTRDTGELFF. The CDR3 nucleotides read TGTGCCAGCACCAGGGACACCGGGGAGCTGTTTTTT.

This clonotype occurred once. J is TRBJ1-2 and V is TRBV2; D remains ambiguous. This CDR3 comprises 14 residues. Germline V CDR1 and CDR2: SNHLY, FYNNEI. Trimming pared 4 bases from V and 4 bases from J, leaving 13 bases between. The CDR3 sequence: CASSASVQLYGYTF. The CDR3 nucleotides are TGTGCCAGCAGTGCGTCCGTACAGCTCTATGGCTACACCTTC.

About this clonotype itself: One junction end does not reproduce the germline sequence, and a read error may be involved. The chain links TRBV7-7 to TRBJ1-5; no reliable D call. This CDR3 region has 15 residues. Germline-derived CDR1 and CDR2 are SSHAT and FNYEAQ (reference sequence). The CDR3 DNA reads as TGTGCTAGCAGCTTATGTGGGAAGGTCAATCAGCCCCAGCATTTT. It yields the protein CASSLCGKVNQPQHF.

A few counts support this clonotype. This CDR3 reads CASSLDRGGQPQHF. The DNA for the CDR3 is TGTGCCAGCAGCTTAGATCGGGGTGGTCAGCCCCAGCATTTT. The chain employs TRBV7-6 and TRBJ1-5; D gene uncertain. This CDR3 comprises 14 residues. V lost 1 base to trimming and J lost 6 bases, with 10 bases between them. Germline V gene sequence: CDR1 SGHVS, CDR2 FNYEAQ. Combining the CDR3 with reference TRBV7-6 and TRBJ1-5 gives the whole variable domain GAGVSQSPRYKVTKRGQDVALRCDPISGHVSLYWYRQALGQGPEFLTYFNYEAQQDKSGLPNDRFSAERPEGSISTLTIQRTEQRDSAMYRCASSLDRGGQPQHFGDGTRLSIL.

This clonotype was counted a few times. The genes are TRBV6-1 and TRBJ1-1, with D unclear. Germline V gene lookup returns CDR1 MNHNS and CDR2 SASEGT. V lost 8 bases, J lost 5 bases, and 12 bases lay in between. CDR3 size: 12 residues. The CDR3: CASAPAGTEAFF. The CDR3 DNA follows: TGTGCCAGCGCCCCTGCGGGTACTGAAGCTTTCTTT.

The V call is TRBV2, the J call TRBJ2-3; possibly TRBD2 for D (6 bases). V lost 1 base and J 6 bases, leaving 11 bases between the germline ends. CDR1 and CDR2 (germline): SNHLY, FYNNEI. CDR3 size: 14 residues. The CDR3 DNA reads TGTGCCAGCAGTGAAGTCTTGGCGGGGGATACGCAGTATTTT. It codes for CASSEVLAGDTQYF.

The V call is TRBV29-1, the J call TRBJ1-2; TRBD1 agrees at 8 bases. The trim removed 3 bases at V and 2 bases at J, leaving 5 bases unmatched. CDR3 length equals 14 residues. Germline values: CDR1 SQVTM, CDR2 ANQGSEA. The CDR3 spells CSVDAGGANYGYTF. The CDR3 DNA is TGCAGCGTTGATGCAGGGGGCGCAAACTATGGCTACACCTTC. Combining the CDR3 with reference TRBV29-1 and TRBJ1-2 gives the whole variable domain SAVISQKPSRDICQRGTSLTIQCQVDSQVTMMFWYRQQPGQSLTLIATANQGSEATYESGFVIDKFPISRPNLTFSTLTVSNMSPEDSSIYLCSVDAGGANYGYTFGSGTRLTVV.

The chain employs TRBV20-1 and TRBJ1-2; 10 bases are a match to TRBD1. V lost 5 bases, J lost 6 bases, and 6 bases stayed unmatched. The CDR3 is 13 residues long. The germline V gene has CDR1 DFQATT and CDR2 SNEGSKA (reference sequence). The CDR3 DNA is TGCAGTGCTGAAGGACAGGGGGAAAATGGCTACACCTTC. It codes for CSAEGQGENGYTF.